This T cell receptor beta chain was captured in a study of blood T cell repertoires in COVID-19 (dated by TCRdb to between 2020 and 2021). In the study overall: The collaborator samples originated in the United States, Italy and Spain and spanned the acute and convalescent phases of COVID-19. The prospective study material was composed of cDNA or gDNA derived from T cells, B-cell-depleted T cells, or PBMCs. Subjects who had been exposed to COVID-19, were actively infected with it, or had recovered from it provided the deeply sampled blood TCRbeta repertoires that made up the dataset. The repertoires were released in a freely available public database intended as a resource for research on the immune response to SARS-CoV-2. The samples were drawn from two sources: the first 160 participants of the ongoing ImmuneRACE study, and fewer than 1,500 subjects contributed by 6 global collaborators. A de-identified subject ID, COVID-19 status, age in years and sex were almost always included in the sample metadata. HLA class I and class II types, where available, came from metadata supplied by the sample provider rather than from assay-based typing. The full study reports these points: The amount of clinical and demographic metadata varied by source and participant and was provided uncurated.

With regard to this clone: Its antigen is currently not known. The sample holds no much larger clone one base away, and base qualities are not on file.

One collaborating source in Seattle enrolled patients while the patients were actively infected and followed the patients over time throughout the course of disease. Whole blood was collected in K2EDTA tubes by collaborating institutions according to the institutions' own protocols. For TCRbeta analysis, collaborator samples were shipped as frozen whole blood, as isolated PBMCs, or as DNA extracted from either sample type. The V and J ends are trimmed by 0 bases and 2 bases, leaving 7 bases between them. From the cysteine through the phenylalanine, the CDR3 covers 14 amino acids. The retained sequence is limited to the CDR3, 42 bases, with the frame set at the first base. CDR1 and CDR2 are read off the germline V gene (reference sequence) as SGHNT and YYREEE. TCRbeta CDR3 regions were amplified from genomic DNA using the immunoSEQ Assay, a bias-controlled multiplex PCR. As for the authors' bioinformatics: The number of nucleated cells in each sample was estimated by amplification of reference gene primers within the assay. Sequence reads were collapsed and filtered to measure the absolute abundance of every unique TCRbeta CDR3 rearrangement. For each sample, productive Simpson clonality was calculated as the square root of Simpson's diversity index across productive rearrangements. Imported from immuneACCESS, the table was reduced by TCRdb to in-frame sequences with V and J called. These copies leave out some clones; in studies compared against another copy, an unresolved V gene accounts for under half, and the cause of the remainder is not known. V, J and clone size were drawn from that table, and D and trimming were deduced from the DNA. The sample contains some 400,000 clones, around 87% of them found a single time. The biggest ten clones account for under 11% of the sample.

The material sequenced was peripheral blood. The chain couples TRBV5-4 to TRBJ2-3; the D gene assignment is ambiguous. The clonotype originates from a woman aged 25 to 39 with COVID-19, enrolled during active disease. The nucleotide sequence reads TGTGCCAGCAGCTTGGCTAGTCCCACAGATACGCAGTATTTT. This yields the protein CASSLASPTDTQYF.